Below are 5 T cell receptor beta chains sequenced from a single sample in a study of graft-versus-host responses after intestinal transplantation. These TCRs are of unknown antigen specificity. Profiling relied on immunoSEQ multiplex PCR, and the TCRdb table lists in-frame clones only, not all of them. The sample lists tens of thousands of clones, about 93% occurring once. Source: unstimulated CD8+ T cells sorted from spleen or lymph node cells, taken before intestinal transplant. The receptors shown here come from a human donor who received an intestinal transplant.

The chain uses TRBV5-1 and TRBJ1-1; D unclear. Germline CDR1 is SGHRS and CDR2 is YFSETQ. The length of the CDR3 is 14 residues. Trimming removed 0 bases from V and 6 bases from J, with 12 bases in between. The CDR3 sequence: CASSLGSAEAEAFF. The DNA for the CDR3 is TGCGCCAGCAGCTTGGGTTCGGCGGAGGCTGAAGCTTTCTTT.

J is TRBJ2-7 and V is TRBV4-1; 7 bases map to TRBD2. This CDR3 has 13 amino acids. Germline CDR1 and CDR2: MGHRA and YSYEKL. The trim removed 4 bases at V and 5 bases at J, leaving 5 bases unmatched. The CDR3 bases are TGCGCCAGCAGCCTAGGGGAGGGGAACGAGCAGTACTTC. Amino acid sequence: CASSLGEGNEQYF.

The V gene is TRBV19, the J gene TRBJ1-5, with 7 bases lining up with TRBD1. J lost 6 bases, V lost 0 bases, and 5 bases had no gene match. This CDR3 comprises 15 residues. Per the germline V gene, CDR1 is LNHDA and CDR2 is SQIVND (reference sequence). The CDR3 region has the DNA TGTGCCAGTAGTATAGATGGGGGACAGTTTCAGCCCCAGCATTTT. Protein product: CASSIDGGQFQPQHF.

J is TRBJ2-1 and V is TRBV10-2; D call uncertain. The ends were cut back, 3 bases at V and 9 bases at J, with 6 bases in the middle. Germline V CDR1 and CDR2: WSHSY, SAAADI. This CDR3 has 11 residues. The chain's CDR3 is CASSDGGEQFF. Here the CDR3 DNA reads TGCGCCAGCAGTGATGGCGGTGAGCAGTTCTTC.

The count of this clone is one. The V call is TRBV4-1, the J call TRBJ2-2; D not resolved. The CDR3 runs 16 residues. Looked up from germline, CDR1 is MGHRA and CDR2 is YSYEKL. Trimming took off 1 base at V and 4 bases at J, with 13 bases between the two ends. CDR3 DNA: TGCGCCAGCAGCCAAGGTCCCTTCATGAGCACCGGGGAGCTGTTTTTT. Protein: CASSQGPFMSTGELFF.